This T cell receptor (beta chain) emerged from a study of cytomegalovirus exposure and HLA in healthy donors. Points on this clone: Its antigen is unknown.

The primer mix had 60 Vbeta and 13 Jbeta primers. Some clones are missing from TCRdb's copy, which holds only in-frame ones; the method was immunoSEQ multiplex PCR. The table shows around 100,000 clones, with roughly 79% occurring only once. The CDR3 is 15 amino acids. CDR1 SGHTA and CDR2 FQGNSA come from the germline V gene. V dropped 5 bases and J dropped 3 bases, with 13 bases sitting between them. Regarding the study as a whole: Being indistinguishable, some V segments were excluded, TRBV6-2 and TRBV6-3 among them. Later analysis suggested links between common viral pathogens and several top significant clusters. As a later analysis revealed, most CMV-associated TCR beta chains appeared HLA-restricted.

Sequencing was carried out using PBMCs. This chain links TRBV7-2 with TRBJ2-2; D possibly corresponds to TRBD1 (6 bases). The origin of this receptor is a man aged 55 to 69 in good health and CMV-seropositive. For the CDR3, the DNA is TGTGCCAGCAGCCGGGCAGGGGTTGACACCGGGGAGCTGTTTTTT. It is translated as CASSRAGVDTGELFF.